These 28 T cell receptor beta chains came from one sample sequenced in a study of blood T cells in healthy people across ages. For the second PCR, which ran for about 7 to 12 cycles, a sample-barcoded 5' primer and a J-beta primer mix were used. One entry per CDR3 protein, called by TCRdb with MiXCR from the 5' RACE reads. This table holds more than 1 million distinct CDR3 sequences, 40% to 50% found once. Material for sequencing was blood. The receptors were sampled from a woman in her sixties in good health.

The chain uses TRBV14 and TRBJ2-7; D perhaps matches TRBD1 (6 bases). The CDR3 loop spans 13 amino acids. CDR1 is SGHDN and CDR2 is FVKESK in the germline V gene. V lost 2 bases and J 5 bases, leaving 10 bases between the germline ends. CDR3 bases: TGTGCCAGCAGCCAAACAGGGTACCACGAGCAGTACTTC. Translated: CASSQTGYHEQYF.

The genes are TRBV28 and TRBJ1-4, with TRBD1 matching over 7 bases. CDR1 is MDHEN, CDR2 SYDVKM, per germline. This CDR3 comprises 15 residues. J lost 2 bases, V lost 8 bases, and 8 bases had no gene match. For the CDR3, the DNA is TGTGCCAGCGTAAAAAGAGGGGGCACTAATGAAAAACTGTTTTTT. Translating gives CASVKRGGTNEKLFF.

In this sample, this clonotype turned up a few times. V usage is TRBV20-1 and J usage is TRBJ2-3; 12 bases match TRBD2. Germline V gene data show CDR1 as DFQATT and CDR2 as SNEGSKA (reference sequence). V shed 5 bases, J shed 0 bases, and the junction held 3 bases outside the gene matches. The CDR3 loop spans 15 amino acids. The CDR3 sequence is CSADGTSGSTDTQYF. DNA of the CDR3: TGCAGTGCTGATGGGACTAGCGGGAGCACAGATACGCAGTATTTT.

This chain uses TRBV21-1 with TRBJ2-7. TRBV21-1 is given as a pseudogene. This CDR3 spans 12 amino acids. The CDR3 spells CASSNQDYEQYF. The CDR3 DNA is TGTGCCAGCAGCAACCAGGATTACGAGCAGTACTTC.

Comment on this clonotype: One end of the junction varies from germline; a read error may be responsible. CDR3 sequence (DNA): TGTGCCGGCAGTTGGTCTAGCGGGAAGGAAGAGCAGTACTTC. Amino acids: CAGSWSSGKEEQYF. The V gene is TRBV27, the J gene TRBJ2-4; 9 nucleotides align to TRBD2. Germline V CDR1 and CDR2: MNHEY, SMNVEV (reference sequence). The CDR3 runs to 14 residues.

This chain uses TRBV27 with TRBJ2-7; possible D gene TRBD2, 6 bases. Germline loops: CDR1 MNHEY, CDR2 SMNVEV (reference sequence). Deletions cut 6 bases from V and 3 bases from J, with 12 bases between. The length of the CDR3 is 13 residues. Here the CDR3 reads CASRPSDYYEQYF. The DNA for the CDR3 is TGTGCCAGCAGGCCTAGCGACTACTACGAGCAGTACTTC.

The chain combines TRBV6-2 or TRBV6-3 with TRBJ2-3; D gene uncertain. The CDR3 is made up of 13 amino acids. V was trimmed by 2 bases and J by 6 bases, leaving 9 bases between them. The germline V gene has CDR1 MNHEY and CDR2 SVGEGT. This chain's CDR3 is CASSYLKRDTQYF. The DNA of the CDR3 is TGTGCCAGCAGTTACCTCAAGCGTGATACGCAGTATTTT.

This clonotype was seen only a few times. The chain uses TRBV10-3 and TRBJ2-7, with TRBD1 matching over 8 bases. This CDR3 is 14 amino acids long. Germline loops: CDR1 ENHRY, CDR2 SYGVKD. V lost 6 bases and J lost 2; bases outside the gene matches: 6. The CDR3 here is CAISRDRWTYEQYF. In nucleotides, the CDR3 is TGTGCCATCAGCCGGGACAGGTGGACCTACGAGCAGTACTTC.

In nucleotides, the CDR3 is TGCAGTGTCAGGAGGCCGGGGAGAGCTCCGGAGACCCAGTACTTC. This codes for CSVRRPGRAPETQYF. The chain is built from TRBV20-1 and TRBJ2-5; the D gene is possibly TRBD2 (5 bases). Trimming stripped 7 bases from V and 5 bases from J, with 23 bases between. This CDR3 has 15 residues. Germline V gene lookup returns CDR1 DFQATT and CDR2 SNEGSKA (reference sequence).

A few counts support this clonotype. The V gene is TRBV29-1, the J gene TRBJ2-7; 7 bases align to TRBD2. CDR3 size: 15 residues. V shed 4 bases and J 7 bases; nucleotides not matched to a gene: 16. Germline CDR1 SQVTM, CDR2 ANQGSEA. The CDR3 spells CSVVPQGGILGEQYF. The CDR3 DNA reads TGCAGCGTTGTTCCCCAGGGAGGGATTCTTGGGGAGCAGTACTTC.

Only a few counts were recorded for this clonotype. The chain employs TRBV2 and TRBJ1-5, with D hard to call. Germline V gene data show CDR1 as SNHLY and CDR2 as FYNNEI. This CDR3 has 15 amino acids. V was clipped by 3 bases and J by 0 bases, with 9 bases between them. The CDR3 DNA reads as TGTGCCAGCAGTGAGGACCTCAATAGCAATCAGCCCCAGCATTTT. It specifies CASSEDLNSNQPQHF.

This clonotype was seen a handful of times. The genes are TRBV20-1 and TRBJ1-2; 7 bases line up with TRBD1. The CDR3 loop spans 13 amino acids. Per the germline V gene, CDR1 is DFQATT and CDR2 is SNEGSKA (reference sequence). With V trimmed by 6 bases and J by 3 bases, 7 bases remained unmatched. The CDR3 DNA sequence: TGCAGTGCCTCTACCGACAGGGACTATGGCTACACCTTC. Residues: CSASTDRDYGYTF.

This clonotype was seen more than once but under ten times. DNA for the CDR3: TGTGCCAGCAGCGGAGGGGACACCACCTACGAGCAGTACTTC. Protein: CASSGGDTTYEQYF. The chain uses TRBV9 and TRBJ2-7; a weak D match, TRBD1 (6 bases). Trimming removed 3 bases at V and 2 bases at J, with 12 bases between. In germline, CDR1 is SGDLS, CDR2 YYNGEE. This CDR3 contains 14 residues. Combining the CDR3 with reference TRBV9 and TRBJ2-7 gives the whole variable domain DSGVTQTPKHLITATGQRVTLRCSPRSGDLSVYWYQQSLDQGLQFLIQYYNGEERAKGNILERFSAQQFPDLHSELNLSSLELGDSALYFCASSGGDTTYEQYFGPGTRLTVT.

The chain combines TRBV12-3 or TRBV12-4 with TRBJ2-3, with a weak D call TRBD2 (6 bases). Trimming pared 3 bases from V and 0 bases from J, leaving 16 bases between. CDR3 size: 17 residues. CDR3 coding DNA: TGTGCCAGCAGTTTGGATCGACTAGGGGCGAGCACAGATACGCAGTATTTT. Translating gives CASSLDRLGASTDTQYF.

The chain employs TRBV5-1 and TRBJ2-7; 7 nucleotides align to TRBD1. CDR1 is SGHRS and CDR2 is YFSETQ in the germline V gene. The CDR3 totals 14 residues. Trimming removed 4 bases from V and 0 bases from J; junction bases left unmatched: 4. CDR3 amino acids: CASSDGDSSYEQYF. The CDR3 DNA reads as TGCGCCAGCAGCGATGGGGACAGCTCCTACGAGCAGTACTTC.

There are many counts of this clonotype. The V gene is TRBV29-1, the J gene TRBJ2-5; TRBD1 aligns across 9 bases. Trimming cost V 6 bases and J 1 base; bases outside gene matches: 0. The CDR3 sequence is 12 residues long. Germline assignment: CDR1 SQVTM and CDR2 ANQGSEA. CDR3 in DNA: TGCAGCGTGGGACAGGGCCAAGAGACCCAGTACTTC. This codes for CSVGQGQETQYF.

V is TRBV7-6 and J is TRBJ2-1; D is unclear. CDR3 length: 18 residues. CDR1 is SGHVS, CDR2 FNYEAQ, per germline. Trimming pared 0 bases from V and 4 bases from J, leaving 19 bases between. DNA for the CDR3: TGTGCCAGCAGCTTAGCCCCTTGGGCGGTCACCGGGTACAATGAGCAGTTCTTC. It encodes CASSLAPWAVTGYNEQFF.

This clonotype showed up just a few times. The chain has TRBV5-4 and TRBJ2-7; D is perhaps TRBD1 or TRBD2 (5 bases each). V lost 6 bases and J 4 bases, leaving 17 bases between the germline ends. This CDR3 is built from 14 residues. The germline CDR1 and CDR2 sequences are SGHNT and YYREEE (reference sequence). CDR3 sequence reads: CASTSGRQPYEQYF. CDR3 DNA: TGTGCCAGCACCTCGGGACGTCAACCGTACGAGCAGTACTTC.

This clonotype was detected only a few times. DNA of the CDR3: TGCAGCGTTGAAGGGGGGACAGGGGGGGCCTACGAGCAGTACTTC. It encodes CSVEGGTGGAYEQYF. V gene TRBV29-1 combines with J gene TRBJ2-7; 11 bases match TRBD1. This CDR3 contains 15 residues. The germline gives CDR1 SQVTM, CDR2 ANQGSEA. V gave up 1 base and J gave up 2 bases; unmatched junction bases: 4.

The rearrangement uses TRBV5-1 and TRBJ2-1; the D call may be TRBD1 or TRBD2 (6 bases each). The V gene's germline CDR1 is SGHRS and CDR2 YFSETQ. The CDR3 runs to 15 residues. The germline V and J ends were trimmed by 0 bases and 7 bases, with 14 bases remaining between them. The CDR3 loop reads CASSLDGGVKNEQFF. The CDR3, as DNA: TGCGCCAGCAGCTTGGACGGGGGCGTTAAGAATGAGCAGTTCTTC.

V usage is TRBV27 and J usage is TRBJ2-7; 9 bases line up with TRBD1. Looked up from germline, CDR1 is MNHEY and CDR2 is SMNVEV (reference sequence). This CDR3 comprises 14 residues. V shed 6 bases, J shed 1 base, and the junction held 4 bases outside the gene matches. The chain's CDR3 is CASRGQGLSYEQYF. CDR3 nucleotides: TGTGCCAGCAGGGGACAGGGCCTATCCTACGAGCAGTACTTC.

This chain joins TRBV4-1 and TRBJ2-7; D is tentatively TRBD1 or TRBD2 (6 bases each). The J call is doubtful: the DNA matches TRBJ2-5 better. The CDR3 runs 16 residues. The V gene's germline CDR1 is MGHRA and CDR2 YSYEKL. The CDR3 sequence is CASSQEHGGGGETQYF. CDR3 DNA sequence: TGCGCCAGCAGCCAAGAACACGGAGGGGGTGGAGAGACCCAGTACTTC.

This chain links TRBV29-1 with TRBJ1-3, with D uncertain. This CDR3 spans 12 amino acids. Trimming took off 3 bases at V and 2 bases at J, with 5 bases between the two ends. Germline V gene sequence: CDR1 SQVTM, CDR2 ANQGSEA. The CDR3 coding sequence is TGCAGCGTTGATCTGGCTGGAAACACCATATATTTT. Its translation is CSVDLAGNTIYF.

The chain uses TRBV5-1 and TRBJ2-7; 7 bases are a match to TRBD2. The CDR3 sequence is 15 residues long. From germline, CDR1 is SGHRS and CDR2 YFSETQ. Unmatched junction bases numbered 6, after V lost 1 base and J lost 2 bases. In DNA, the CDR3 is TGCGCCAGCAGCTTGCTGCGGGAGTCCCCCTACGAGCAGTACTTC. It encodes CASSLLRESPYEQYF. The full variable domain, completed using reference TRBV5-1 and TRBJ2-7, is KAGVTQTPRYLIKTRGQQVTLSCSPISGHRSVSWYQQTPGQGLQFLFEYFSETQRNKGNFPGRFSGRQFSNSRSEMNVSTLELGDSALYLCASSLLRESPYEQYFGPGTRLTVT.

CDR3 sequence (DNA): TGTGCCAGCAGTTTAAGTCGTCCGGGACTAGCGGGAGATACGCAGTATTTT. This sequence encodes CASSLSRPGLAGDTQYF. The chain carries TRBV27 and TRBJ2-3; the match to TRBD2 covers 12 bases. Unmatched junction bases numbered 8, after V lost 2 bases and J lost 5 bases. The CDR3 totals 17 residues. From germline, CDR1 is MNHEY and CDR2 SMNVEV (reference sequence).

The chain recombines TRBV25-1 with TRBJ2-7; TRBD1 matches 8 bases. CDR1 and CDR2 from the germline V gene are MGHDK and SYGVNS. J was trimmed by 5 bases and V by 2 bases; bases with no gene match: 8. The CDR3 length is 15 residues. CDR3 nucleotides: TGTGCCAGCAGTGAACGGGCAGGGGGCATCCACGAGCAGTACTTC. Protein product: CASSERAGGIHEQYF.

This clonotype showed up just once. This CDR3 is CASSLGAAEGEQYF. CDR3 in DNA: TGCGCCAGCAGCTTGGGGGCGGCAGAGGGTGAGCAGTACTTC. This chain links TRBV5-1 with TRBJ2-7, with D possibly being TRBD2 (5 bases). CDR1 is SGHRS, CDR2 YFSETQ, per germline. The ends were cut back, 0 bases at V and 7 bases at J, with 14 bases in the middle. The CDR3 extends over 14 amino acids.

For the CDR3, the DNA is TGTGCCAGCAGCTCCGGGACTAGCGGGACGGGCACAGATACGCAGTATTTT. It encodes CASSSGTSGTGTDTQYF. The chain combines TRBV7-9 with TRBJ2-3, with 13 bases that match TRBD2. The germline gives CDR1 SEHNR, CDR2 FQNEAQ (reference sequence). V lost 4 bases, J lost 1 base, and 5 bases stayed unmatched. The CDR3 contains 17 residues.